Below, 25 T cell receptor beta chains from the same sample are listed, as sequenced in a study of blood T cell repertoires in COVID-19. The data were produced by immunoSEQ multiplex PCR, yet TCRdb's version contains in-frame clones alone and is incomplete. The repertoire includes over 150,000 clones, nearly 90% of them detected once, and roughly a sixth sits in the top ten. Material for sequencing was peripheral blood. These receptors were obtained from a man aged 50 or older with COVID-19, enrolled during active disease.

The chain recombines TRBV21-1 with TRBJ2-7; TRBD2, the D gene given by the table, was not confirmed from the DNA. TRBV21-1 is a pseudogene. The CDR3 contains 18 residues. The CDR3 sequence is CASSLKAAGGLRRREQYF. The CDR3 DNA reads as TGTGCCAGCAGCCTTAAGGCAGCGGGAGGTCTCCGTAGACGCGAGCAGTACTTC.

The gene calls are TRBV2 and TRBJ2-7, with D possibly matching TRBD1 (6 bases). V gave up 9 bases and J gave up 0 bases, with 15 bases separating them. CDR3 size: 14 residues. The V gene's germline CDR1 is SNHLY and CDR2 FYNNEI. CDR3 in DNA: TGTGCCAGTTTAAGTACAGGGACCTCCTACGAGCAGTACTTC. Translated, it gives CASLSTGTSYEQYF.

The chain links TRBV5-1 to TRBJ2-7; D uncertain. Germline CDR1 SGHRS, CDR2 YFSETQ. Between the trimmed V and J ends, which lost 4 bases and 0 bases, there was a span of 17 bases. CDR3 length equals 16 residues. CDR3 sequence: CASSVLGTPSSYEQYF. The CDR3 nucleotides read TGCGCCAGCAGCGTCCTAGGAACCCCAAGCTCCTACGAGCAGTACTTC. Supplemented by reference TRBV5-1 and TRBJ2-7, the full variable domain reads KAGVTQTPRYLIKTRGQQVTLSCSPISGHRSVSWYQQTPGQGLQFLFEYFSETQRNKGNFPGRFSGRQFSNSRSEMNVSTLELGDSALYLCASSVLGTPSSYEQYFGPGTRLTVT.

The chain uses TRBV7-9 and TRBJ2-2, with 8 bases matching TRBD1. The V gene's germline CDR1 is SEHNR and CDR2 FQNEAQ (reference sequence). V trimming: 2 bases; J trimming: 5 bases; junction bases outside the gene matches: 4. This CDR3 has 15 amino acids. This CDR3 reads CASSLLTGGTGELFF. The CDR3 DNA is TGTGCCAGCAGCTTACTAACAGGGGGGACCGGGGAGCTGTTTTTT.

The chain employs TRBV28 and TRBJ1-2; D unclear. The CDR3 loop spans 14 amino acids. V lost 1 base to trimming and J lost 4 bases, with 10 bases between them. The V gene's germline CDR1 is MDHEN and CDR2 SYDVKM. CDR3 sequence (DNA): TGTGCCAGCAGTTTATTAGAGGGCTCCTATGGCTACACCTTC. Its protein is CASSLLEGSYGYTF.

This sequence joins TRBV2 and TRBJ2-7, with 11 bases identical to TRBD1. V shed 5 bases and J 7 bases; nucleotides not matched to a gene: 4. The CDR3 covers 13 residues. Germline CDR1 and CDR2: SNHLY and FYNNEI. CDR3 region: CASSSGTGGEQYF. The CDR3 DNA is TGTGCCAGCAGTTCGGGGACAGGGGGTGAGCAGTACTTC.

CDR3 bases: TGTGCCAGCAGGTTGGCCGGGAATTCACCCCTCCACTTT. Its protein is CASRLAGNSPLHF. The rearrangement joins TRBV12-3 or TRBV12-4 to TRBJ1-6; no reliable D call. The CDR3 is made up of 13 amino acids. V dropped 6 bases and J dropped 7 bases, with 10 bases sitting between them.

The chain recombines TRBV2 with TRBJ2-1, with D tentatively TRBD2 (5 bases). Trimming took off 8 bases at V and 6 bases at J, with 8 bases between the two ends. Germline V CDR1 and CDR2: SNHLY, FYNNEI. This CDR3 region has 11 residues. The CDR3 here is CASGGPNEQFF. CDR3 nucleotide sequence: TGTGCCAGCGGAGGCCCCAATGAGCAGTTCTTC.

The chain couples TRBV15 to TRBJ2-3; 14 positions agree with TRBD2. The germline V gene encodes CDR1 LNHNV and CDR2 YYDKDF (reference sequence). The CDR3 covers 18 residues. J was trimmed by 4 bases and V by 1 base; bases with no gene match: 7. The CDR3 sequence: CATSRAGLAGAAADTQYF. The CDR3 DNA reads TGTGCCACCAGCAGAGCGGGACTAGCGGGGGCCGCCGCAGATACGCAGTATTTT.

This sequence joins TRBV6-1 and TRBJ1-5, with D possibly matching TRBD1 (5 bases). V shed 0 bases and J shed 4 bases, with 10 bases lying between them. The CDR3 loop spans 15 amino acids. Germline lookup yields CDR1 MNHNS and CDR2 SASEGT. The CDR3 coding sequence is TGTGCCAGCAGTGAAGCGGGGCAGCAGAATCAGCCCCAGCATTTT. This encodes CASSEAGQQNQPQHF.

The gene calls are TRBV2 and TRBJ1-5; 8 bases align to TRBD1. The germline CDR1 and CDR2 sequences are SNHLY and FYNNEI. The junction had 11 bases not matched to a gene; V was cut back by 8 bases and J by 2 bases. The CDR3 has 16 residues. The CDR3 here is CASQTEQGEGNQPQHF. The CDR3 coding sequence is TGTGCCAGCCAAACGGAACAGGGGGAGGGCAATCAGCCCCAGCATTTT. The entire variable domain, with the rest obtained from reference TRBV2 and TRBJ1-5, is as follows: EPEVTQTPSHQVTQMGQEVILRCVPISNHLYFYWYRQILGQKVEFLVSFYNNEISEKSEIFDDQFSVERPDGSNFTLKIRSTKLEDSAMYFCASQTEQGEGNQPQHFGDGTRLSIL.

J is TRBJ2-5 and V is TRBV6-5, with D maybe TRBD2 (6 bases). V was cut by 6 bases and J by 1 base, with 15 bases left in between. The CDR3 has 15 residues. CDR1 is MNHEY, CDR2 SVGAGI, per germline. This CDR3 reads CASSADRDFQETQYF. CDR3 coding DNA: TGTGCCAGCAGCGCTGACCGGGACTTCCAAGAGACCCAGTACTTC.

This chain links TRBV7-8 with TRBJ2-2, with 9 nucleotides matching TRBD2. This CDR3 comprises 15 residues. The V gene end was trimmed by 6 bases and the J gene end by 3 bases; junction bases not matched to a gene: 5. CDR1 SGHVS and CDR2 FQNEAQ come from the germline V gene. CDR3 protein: CASRWREGYTGELFF. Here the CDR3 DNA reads TGTGCCAGCAGGTGGCGGGAGGGGTACACCGGGGAGCTGTTTTTT.

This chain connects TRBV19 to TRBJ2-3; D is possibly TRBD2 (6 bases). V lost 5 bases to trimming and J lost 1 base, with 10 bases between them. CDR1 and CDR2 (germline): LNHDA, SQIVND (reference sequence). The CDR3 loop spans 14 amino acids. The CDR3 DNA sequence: TGTGCCAGTAGTGGAGGGACTGGCACAGATACGCAGTATTTT. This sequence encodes CASSGGTGTDTQYF.

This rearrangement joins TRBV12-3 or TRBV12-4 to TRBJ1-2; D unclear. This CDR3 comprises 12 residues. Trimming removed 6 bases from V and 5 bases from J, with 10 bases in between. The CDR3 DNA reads TGTGCCAGCAGCGCGAGGATTTATGGCTACACCTTC. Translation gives CASSARIYGYTF.

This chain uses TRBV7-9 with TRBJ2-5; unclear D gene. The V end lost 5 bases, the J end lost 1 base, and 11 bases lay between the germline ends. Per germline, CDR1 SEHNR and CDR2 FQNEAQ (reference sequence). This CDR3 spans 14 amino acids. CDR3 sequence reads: CASSPPVSQETQYF. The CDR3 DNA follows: TGTGCCAGCAGCCCGCCCGTGAGCCAAGAGACCCAGTACTTC.

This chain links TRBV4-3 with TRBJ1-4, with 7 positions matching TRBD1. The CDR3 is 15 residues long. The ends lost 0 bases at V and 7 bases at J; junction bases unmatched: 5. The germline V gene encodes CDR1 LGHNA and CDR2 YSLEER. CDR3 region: CASSQESRGSEKLFF. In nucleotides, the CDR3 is TGCGCCAGCAGCCAAGAGTCCAGGGGGAGTGAAAAACTGTTTTTT.

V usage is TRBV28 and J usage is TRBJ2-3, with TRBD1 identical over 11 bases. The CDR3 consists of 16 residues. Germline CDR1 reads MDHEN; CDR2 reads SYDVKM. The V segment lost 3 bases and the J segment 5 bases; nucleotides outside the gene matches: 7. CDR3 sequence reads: CASSFGTGGLGDTQYF. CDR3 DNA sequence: TGTGCCAGCAGTTTTGGGACAGGGGGGCTGGGAGATACGCAGTATTTT. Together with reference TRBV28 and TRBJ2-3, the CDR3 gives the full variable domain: DVKVTQSSRYLVKRTGEKVFLECVQDMDHENMFWYRQDPGLGLRLIYFSYDVKMKEKGDIPEGYSVSREKKERFSLILESASTNQTSMYLCASSFGTGGLGDTQYFGPGTRLTVL.

CDR3 nucleotides: TGTGCCAGCAGTCGGGATGAAGGGACCCAGTACTTC. Its translation is CASSRDEGTQYF. The chain uses TRBV12-3 or TRBV12-4 and TRBJ2-5; tentatively, D is TRBD2 (5 bases). This CDR3 contains 12 residues. Trimming removed 5 bases from V and 7 bases from J, with 11 bases in between.

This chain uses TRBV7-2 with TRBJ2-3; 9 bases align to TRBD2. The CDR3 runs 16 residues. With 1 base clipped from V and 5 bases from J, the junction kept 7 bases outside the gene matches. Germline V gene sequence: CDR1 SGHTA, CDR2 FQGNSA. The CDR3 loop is CASSLGLAGAGDTQYF. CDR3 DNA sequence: TGTGCCAGCAGCTTAGGGTTAGCGGGGGCTGGAGATACGCAGTATTTT. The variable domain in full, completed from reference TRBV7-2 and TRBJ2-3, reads GAGVSQSPSNKVTEKGKDVELRCDPISGHTALYWYRQSLGQGLEFLIYFQGNSAPDKSGLPSDRFSAERTGGSVSTLTIQRTQQEDSAVYLCASSLGLAGAGDTQYFGPGTRLTVL.

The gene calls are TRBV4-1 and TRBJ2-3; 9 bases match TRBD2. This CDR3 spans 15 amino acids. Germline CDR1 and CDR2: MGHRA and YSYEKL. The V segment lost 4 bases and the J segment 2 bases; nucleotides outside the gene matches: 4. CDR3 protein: CASSLASGDTDTQYF. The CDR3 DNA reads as TGCGCCAGCAGCCTAGCTAGCGGGGACACAGATACGCAGTATTTT.

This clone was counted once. CDR3 DNA: TGTGCCAGCAGTTACGAAAAGGGGCAGGGGACAGATACGCAGTATTTT. Amino acids: CASSYEKGQGTDTQYF. The chain employs TRBV6-5 and TRBJ2-3; a weak D match, TRBD1 (6 bases). The CDR3 totals 16 residues. Trimming removed 2 bases at V and 3 bases at J, with 15 bases between. Germline values: CDR1 MNHEY, CDR2 SVGAGI.

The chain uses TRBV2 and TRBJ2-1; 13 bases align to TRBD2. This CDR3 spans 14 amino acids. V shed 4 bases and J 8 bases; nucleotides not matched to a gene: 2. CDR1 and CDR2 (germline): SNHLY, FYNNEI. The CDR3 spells CASSVGLAGDEQFF. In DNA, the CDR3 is TGTGCCAGCAGTGTCGGACTAGCGGGGGATGAGCAGTTCTTC.

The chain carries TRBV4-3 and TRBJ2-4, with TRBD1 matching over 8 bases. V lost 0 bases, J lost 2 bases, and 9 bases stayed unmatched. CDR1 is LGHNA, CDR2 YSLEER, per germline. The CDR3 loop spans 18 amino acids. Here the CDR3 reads CASSQEQTGAGSKNIQYF. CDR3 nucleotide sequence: TGCGCCAGCAGCCAAGAGCAGACAGGGGCCGGATCCAAAAACATTCAGTACTTC.

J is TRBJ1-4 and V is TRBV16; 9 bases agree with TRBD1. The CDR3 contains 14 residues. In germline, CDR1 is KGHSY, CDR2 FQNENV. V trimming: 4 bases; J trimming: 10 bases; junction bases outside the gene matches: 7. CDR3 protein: CASSRDRERGKLFF. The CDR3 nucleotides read TGTGCCAGCAGCCGGGACAGGGAGAGGGGAAAACTGTTTTTT.